One and the same sample provided the 7 T cell receptor beta chains below, sequenced in a study of cytomegalovirus exposure and HLA in healthy donors. Profiled with immunoSEQ multiplex PCR; TCRdb holds only in-frame clones, not every one. The sample includes 250,000 to 400,000 clones, roughly 90% of them seen just once. Sequencing input: PBMCs. All receptors derive from a man aged 30 to 45 in good health and CMV-seronegative.

The V and J genes are TRBV4-2 and TRBJ2-7; tentative D call: TRBD1 (5 bases). The V gene's germline CDR1 is LGHNA and CDR2 YNFKEQ. Trimming cost V 1 base and J 1 base, with 11 bases left between them. The length of the CDR3 is 15 residues. The CDR3 spells CASSQVQGPSYEQYF. As DNA, the CDR3 is TGTGCCAGCAGCCAAGTGCAGGGTCCATCCTACGAGCAGTACTTC.

The J gene is TRBJ1-1, the V gene TRBV9; no reliable D call. V shed 2 bases and J shed 0 bases, with 11 bases lying between them. CDR1 is SGDLS, CDR2 YYNGEE, per germline. This CDR3 has 15 amino acids. The CDR3 DNA follows: TGTGCCAGCAGCGTGGTTGGAGCGATGAACACTGAAGCTTTCTTT. This translates into CASSVVGAMNTEAFF.

The chain combines TRBV2 with TRBJ1-5; 12 bases agree with TRBD1. The CDR3 loop spans 14 amino acids. The germline V gene has CDR1 SNHLY and CDR2 FYNNEI. Losses at the gene ends were 2 bases for V and 10 bases for J; bases not matched to a gene: 3. CDR3 bases: TGTGCCAGCAGTGAATGGGGACAGGGGGCTCCCCAGCATTTT. It specifies CASSEWGQGAPQHF.

The chain is built from TRBV7-9 and TRBJ1-2, with unresolved D. The germline gives CDR1 SEHNR, CDR2 FQNEAQ (reference sequence). The CDR3 contains 15 residues. V was pared by 5 bases and J by 4 bases, with 17 bases between. The CDR3: CASSLEADSLYGYTF. In DNA, the CDR3 is TGTGCCAGCAGCCTCGAGGCAGACTCACTCTATGGCTACACCTTC.

This chain links TRBV10-3 with TRBJ1-1, with 8 positions matching TRBD1. Germline V gives CDR1 ENHRY, CDR2 SYGVKD. Trimming at V came to 10 bases and at J to 1 base, leaving 8 bases not matched to a gene. The CDR3 has 14 amino acids. The DNA for the CDR3 is TGTGCCACAGGGGGGACAGGCCGGAACACTGAAGCTTTCTTT. Its protein is CATGGTGRNTEAFF.

V is TRBV7-2 and J is TRBJ2-5, with 9 bases matching TRBD1. This CDR3 has 14 residues. Trimming removed 3 bases from V and 4 bases from J; junction bases left unmatched: 3. Germline V gene data show CDR1 as SGHTA and CDR2 as FQGNSA. CDR3 loop: CASSFTGGRETQYF. CDR3 DNA sequence: TGTGCCAGCAGCTTTACAGGGGGCAGAGAGACCCAGTACTTC.

The chain is built from TRBV6-4 and TRBJ1-1; D remains ambiguous. The CDR3 runs 13 residues. Germline V lookup: CDR1 MRHNA, CDR2 SNTAGT. The ends were cut back, 4 bases at V and 2 bases at J, with 8 bases in the middle. CDR3 nucleotides: TGTGCCAGCAGTGGCGGAGCAAACACTGAAGCTTTCTTT. Protein sequence: CASSGGANTEAFF.